This T cell receptor beta chain was profiled in a study of chemoradiotherapy in HPV16-positive cancers. Study-level findings and limits: HPV-responsive T-cell expansion during chemoradiotherapy was linked to improved recurrence-free survival in HPV16-positive patients.

Some clones are missing from TCRdb's copy, which holds only in-frame ones; the method was immunoSEQ multiplex PCR. The repertoire holds 2,500 to 3,500 clones, with 77% as singletons. V lost 4 bases, J lost 6 bases, and 13 bases lay in between. Per germline, CDR1 SGHTA and CDR2 FQGTGA. The CDR3 is 14 residues long. As to this clone: Its antigen is currently unknown.

V gene TRBV7-3 combines with J gene TRBJ2-1; D might be TRBD2 (6 bases). Sequenced here: tumor tissue, sampled from a patient who underwent chemoradiotherapy. The sequence was collected from a human donor with HPV-associated anogenital cancer. The CDR3 sequence is CASSSSSAPNEQFF. CDR3 coding DNA: TGTGCCAGCAGCTCCTCTAGCGCCCCCAATGAGCAGTTCTTC.